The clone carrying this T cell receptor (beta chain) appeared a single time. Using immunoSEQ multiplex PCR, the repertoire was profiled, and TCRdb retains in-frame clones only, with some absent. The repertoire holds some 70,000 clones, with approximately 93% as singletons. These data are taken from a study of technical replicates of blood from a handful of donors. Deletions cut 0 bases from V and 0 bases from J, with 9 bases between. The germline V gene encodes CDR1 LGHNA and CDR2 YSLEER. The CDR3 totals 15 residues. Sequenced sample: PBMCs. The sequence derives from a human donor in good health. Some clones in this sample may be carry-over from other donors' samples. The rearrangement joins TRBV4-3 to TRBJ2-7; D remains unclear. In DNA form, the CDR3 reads TGCGCCAGCAGCCAAGATGTAGCATACTCCTACGAGCAGTACTTC. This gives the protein CASSQDVAYSYEQYF.